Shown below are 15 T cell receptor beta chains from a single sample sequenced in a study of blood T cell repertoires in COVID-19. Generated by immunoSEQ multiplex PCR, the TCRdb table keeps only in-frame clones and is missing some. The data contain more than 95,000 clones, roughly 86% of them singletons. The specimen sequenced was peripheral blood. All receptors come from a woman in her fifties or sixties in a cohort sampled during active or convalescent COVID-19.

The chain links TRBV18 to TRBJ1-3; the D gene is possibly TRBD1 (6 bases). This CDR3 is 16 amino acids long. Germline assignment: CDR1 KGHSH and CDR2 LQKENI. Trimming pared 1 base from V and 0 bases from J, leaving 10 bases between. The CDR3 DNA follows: TGTGCCAGCTCACCACGACAGGTTGACTCTGGAAACACCATATATTTT. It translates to CASSPRQVDSGNTIYF.

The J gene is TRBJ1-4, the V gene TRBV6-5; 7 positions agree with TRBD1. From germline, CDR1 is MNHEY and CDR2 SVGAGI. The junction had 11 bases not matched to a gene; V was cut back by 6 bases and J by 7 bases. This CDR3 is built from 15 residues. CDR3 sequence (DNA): TGTGCCAGCAGCTCCGAACAGGGGTGGGGTGAAAAACTGTTTTTT. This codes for CASSSEQGWGEKLFF.

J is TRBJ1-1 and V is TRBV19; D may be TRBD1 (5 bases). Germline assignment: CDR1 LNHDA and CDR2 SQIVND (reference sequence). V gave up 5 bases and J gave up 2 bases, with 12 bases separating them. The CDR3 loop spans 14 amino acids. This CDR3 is CASSPHWGNTEAFF. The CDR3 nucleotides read TGTGCCAGTAGTCCCCATTGGGGCAACACTGAAGCTTTCTTT.

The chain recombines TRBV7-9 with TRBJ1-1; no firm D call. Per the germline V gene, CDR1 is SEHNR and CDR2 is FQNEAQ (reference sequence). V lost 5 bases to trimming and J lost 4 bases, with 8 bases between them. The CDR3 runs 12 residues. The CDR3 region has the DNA TGTGCCAGCAGCGTTTCGGGCACTGAAGCTTTCTTT. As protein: CASSVSGTEAFF. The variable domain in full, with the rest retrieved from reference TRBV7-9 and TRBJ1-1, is DTGVSQNPRHKITKRGQNVTFRCDPISEHNRLYWYRQTLGQGPEFLTYFQNEAQLEKSRLLSDRFSAERPKGSFSTLEIQRTEQGDSAMYLCASSVSGTEAFFGQGTRLTVV.

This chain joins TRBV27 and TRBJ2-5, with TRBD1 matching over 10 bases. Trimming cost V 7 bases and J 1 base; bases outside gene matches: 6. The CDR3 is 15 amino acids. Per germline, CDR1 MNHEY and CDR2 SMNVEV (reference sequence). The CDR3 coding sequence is TGTGCCAGCAACTCGGGACAGGGGCCCCAAGAGACCCAGTACTTC. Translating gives CASNSGQGPQETQYF.

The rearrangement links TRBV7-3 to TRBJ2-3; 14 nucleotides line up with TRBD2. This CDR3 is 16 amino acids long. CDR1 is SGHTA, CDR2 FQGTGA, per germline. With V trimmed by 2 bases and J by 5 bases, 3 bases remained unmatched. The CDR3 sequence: CASSLGLAGGLDTQYF. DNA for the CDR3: TGTGCCAGCAGCTTAGGACTAGCGGGGGGACTAGATACGCAGTATTTT. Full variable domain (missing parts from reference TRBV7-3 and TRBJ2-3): GAGVSQTPSNKVTEKGKYVELRCDPISGHTALYWYRQSLGQGPEFLIYFQGTGAADDSGLPNDRFFAVRPEGSVSTLKIQRTERGDSAVYLCASSLGLAGGLDTQYFGPGTRLTVL.

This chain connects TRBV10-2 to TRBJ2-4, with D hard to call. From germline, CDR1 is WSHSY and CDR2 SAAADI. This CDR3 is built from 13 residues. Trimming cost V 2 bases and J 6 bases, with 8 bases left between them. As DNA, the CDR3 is TGCGCCAGCAGTGAGCGTCAGGCAAACATTCAGTACTTC. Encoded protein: CASSERQANIQYF.

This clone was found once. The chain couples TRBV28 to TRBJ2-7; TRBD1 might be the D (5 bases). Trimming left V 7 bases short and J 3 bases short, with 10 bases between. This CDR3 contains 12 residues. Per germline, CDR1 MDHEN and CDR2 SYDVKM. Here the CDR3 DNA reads TGTGCCAGCAAGCAAGGGGTCTACGAGCAGTACTTC. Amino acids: CASKQGVYEQYF.

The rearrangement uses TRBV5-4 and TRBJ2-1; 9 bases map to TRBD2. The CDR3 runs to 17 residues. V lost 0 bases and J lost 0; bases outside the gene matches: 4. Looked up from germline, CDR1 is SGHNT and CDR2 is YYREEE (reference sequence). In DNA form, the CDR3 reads TGTGCCAGCAGCTTGGTTAGCGGGGGCCGCTCCTACAATGAGCAGTTCTTC. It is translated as CASSLVSGGRSYNEQFF.

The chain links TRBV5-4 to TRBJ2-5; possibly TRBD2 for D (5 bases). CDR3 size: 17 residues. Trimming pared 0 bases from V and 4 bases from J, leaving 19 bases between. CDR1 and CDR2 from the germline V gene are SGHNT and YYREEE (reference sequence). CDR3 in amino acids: CASSLGASSPGRETQYF. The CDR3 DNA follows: TGTGCCAGCAGCTTGGGAGCCTCAAGTCCGGGGAGAGAGACCCAGTACTTC.

DNA for the CDR3: TGTGCCAGCAGCCCCGCAGCGGATCAGCAGTTCTTC. This sequence encodes CASSPAADQQFF. V is TRBV3-1 (or the pseudogene TRBV3-2) and J is TRBJ2-1, with D tentatively TRBD2 (5 bases). From germline, CDR1 is LGHDT and CDR2 YNNKEL (reference sequence). CDR3 length equals 12 residues. The V end was cut by 4 bases, the J end by 11 bases, with 12 bases between.

The chain's CDR3 is CASSVGVGGPIDTQYF. The CDR3 nucleotides are TGTGCCAGCAGCGTAGGGGTGGGGGGGCCCATAGATACGCAGTATTTT. The V call is TRBV9, the J call TRBJ2-3, with D possibly matching TRBD2 (7 bases). The V gene lost 0 bases and the J gene lost 5 bases, with 16 bases spanning the gap. This CDR3 comprises 16 residues. The germline V gene encodes CDR1 SGDLS and CDR2 YYNGEE.

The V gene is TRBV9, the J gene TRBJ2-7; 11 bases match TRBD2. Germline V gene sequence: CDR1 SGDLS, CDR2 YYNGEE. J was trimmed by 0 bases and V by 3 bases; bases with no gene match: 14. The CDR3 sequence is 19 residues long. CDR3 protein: CASSATGGLAASSSYEQYF. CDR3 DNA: TGTGCCAGCAGCGCCACGGGGGGACTAGCGGCATCGAGCTCCTACGAGCAGTACTTC.

As DNA, the CDR3 is TGTGCCAGCAGTCACTCTAACGAGCAGTACTTC. Residues: CASSHSNEQYF. The chain is built from TRBV12-3 or TRBV12-4 and TRBJ2-7; D is undetermined. The CDR3 runs to 11 residues. Trimming removed 5 bases at V and 5 bases at J, with 7 bases between.

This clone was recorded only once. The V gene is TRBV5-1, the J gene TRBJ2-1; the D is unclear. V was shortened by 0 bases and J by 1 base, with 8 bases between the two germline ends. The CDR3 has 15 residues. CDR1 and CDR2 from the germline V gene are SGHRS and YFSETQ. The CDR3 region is CASSLAAISYNEQFF. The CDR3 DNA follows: TGCGCCAGCAGCTTGGCAGCGATATCCTACAATGAGCAGTTCTTC.